This T cell receptor beta chain was found in a study of blood T cell repertoires in COVID-19. Germline V gives CDR1 SGHAT, CDR2 FQNNGV. The CDR3 loop spans 16 amino acids. Trimming at V came to 2 bases and at J to 5 bases, leaving 10 bases not matched to a gene. Clones were read by immunoSEQ multiplex PCR, and TCRdb kept only the in-frame ones, dropping some. The table lists about 430,000 clones, more than 70% of them singletons, with less than 1.5% in the top ten. This chain connects TRBV11-2 to TRBJ2-7; 9 positions match TRBD2. The sequence was obtained from a woman aged 18-29 years who had been exposed to COVID-19. Source material: PBMCs or T cells enriched from blood (not recorded which). CDR3 region: CASSLSSAGGRNEQYF. In DNA form, the CDR3 reads TGTGCCAGCAGCTTAAGCTCGGCGGGGGGGCGGAACGAGCAGTACTTC.